Each of the 10 T cell receptor beta chains below was sequenced from the same sample in a study of blood T cells in healthy people across ages. It was with a sample-barcoded 5' primer and a J-beta primer mix that a second PCR of about 6 to 11 cycles was run. A single record per CDR3 protein comes from TCRdb applying MiXCR to the 5' RACE reads. Here the sample spans some 1.6 million distinct CDR3 sequences, about 35% being singletons. Material for sequencing was blood. These receptors all come from a woman in her thirties in good health.

The V call is TRBV9, the J call TRBJ2-1; no definite D call. The CDR3 has 14 amino acids. Germline CDR1 is SGDLS and CDR2 is YYNGEE. Trimming removed 4 bases at V and 4 bases at J, with 12 bases between. This chain's CDR3 is CASSPEASYNEQFF. In nucleotides, the CDR3 is TGTGCCAGCAGCCCCGAGGCCAGTTACAATGAGCAGTTCTTC.

There are a few counts of this clonotype. The genes are TRBV15 and TRBJ1-1; D is undetermined. Per the germline V gene, CDR1 is LNHNV and CDR2 is YYDKDF (reference sequence). V lost 0 bases, J lost 1 base, and 12 bases lay in between. The length of the CDR3 is 16 residues. CDR3 sequence: CATSRDLGRANTEAFF. The CDR3 region has the DNA TGTGCCACCAGCAGAGATCTTGGGCGGGCGAACACTGAAGCTTTCTTT.

The chain employs TRBV5-1 and TRBJ2-7; D not certain. Trimming left V 1 base short and J 3 bases short, with 11 bases between. This CDR3 contains 14 residues. Looked up from germline, CDR1 is SGHRS and CDR2 is YFSETQ. CDR3 nucleotides: TGCGCCAGCAGCTTGTTCGGCGGCTTCTACGAGCAGTACTTC. Translating gives CASSLFGGFYEQYF.

This clonotype was observed a few times. This rearrangement joins TRBV5-1 to TRBJ2-3, with D perhaps matching TRBD1 (6 bases). Trimming shortened V by 6 bases and J by 5 bases, and 10 bases separated the two germline ends. From germline, CDR1 is SGHRS and CDR2 YFSETQ. This CDR3 has 12 residues. DNA of the CDR3: TGCGCCAGCACGGCAGGGGAAGATACGCAGTATTTT. Protein product: CASTAGEDTQYF. The whole variable domain, remainder taken from reference TRBV5-1 and TRBJ2-3, is KAGVTQTPRYLIKTRGQQVTLSCSPISGHRSVSWYQQTPGQGLQFLFEYFSETQRNKGNFPGRFSGRQFSNSRSEMNVSTLELGDSALYLCASTAGEDTQYFGPGTRLTVL.

This clonotype came up a few times. The rearrangement links TRBV3-1 to TRBJ2-5; perhaps TRBD2 as D (7 bases). The CDR3 has 16 residues. The V and J ends lost 0 bases and 2 bases respectively, with 13 bases between them. From germline, CDR1 is LGHDT and CDR2 YNNKEL (reference sequence). In nucleotides, the CDR3 is TGTGCCAGCAGCCAAGATTTTGAGGGGGGGCAAGAGACCCAGTACTTC. It yields the protein CASSQDFEGGQETQYF.

The V call is TRBV24-1, the J call TRBJ2-3, with D hard to call. V gave up 8 bases and J gave up 1 base, with 15 bases separating them. The germline V gene has CDR1 KGHDR and CDR2 SFDVKD. This CDR3 contains 15 residues. CDR3 nucleotide sequence: TGTGCCACCAAGTTCTCAGCCCTGCGCACAGATACGCAGTATTTT. It codes for CATKFSALRTDTQYF.

This clonotype has only a few counts. The chain uses TRBV5-6 and TRBJ1-2, with 7 bases that match TRBD1. V was clipped by 6 bases and J by 3 bases; unmatched bases: 8. The CDR3 runs to 14 residues. Germline assignment: CDR1 SGHDT and CDR2 YYEEEE. This CDR3 is CASTGWDSYYGYTF. CDR3 sequence (DNA): TGTGCCAGCACCGGATGGGACAGCTACTATGGCTACACCTTC.

In its sample, this clonotype was seen a few times. The chain couples TRBV7-2 to TRBJ2-7; D gene unclear. Per germline, CDR1 SGHTA and CDR2 FQGNSA. The CDR3 consists of 16 residues. V lost 2 bases, J lost 6 bases, and 20 bases lay in between. The CDR3: CASSLFSTLPKGEQYF. For the CDR3, the DNA is TGTGCCAGCAGCTTATTCTCGACACTACCTAAGGGCGAGCAGTACTTC.

This chain connects TRBV6-4 to TRBJ2-1, with 9 bases fitting TRBD2. Germline V gene sequence: CDR1 MRHNA, CDR2 SNTAGT. Trimming cost V 6 bases and J 5 bases; bases outside gene matches: 8. The length of the CDR3 is 15 residues. The CDR3 DNA follows: TGTGCCAGCAGACTGTCTAGCGGGATAAACAATGAGCAGTTCTTC. It encodes CASRLSSGINNEQFF.

The chain couples TRBV7-8 to TRBJ2-3; 7 bases line up with TRBD2. This CDR3 region has 18 residues. Germline V gene data show CDR1 as SGHVS and CDR2 as FQNEAQ. J gave up 3 bases and V 4 bases, and 16 bases lay outside the gene matches. For the CDR3, the DNA is TGTGCCAGCAGCTCCCTTCGACTGGCGGGAGAGGGGACAGATACGCAGTATTTT. Encoded protein: CASSSLRLAGEGTDTQYF. Supplemented by reference TRBV7-8 and TRBJ2-3, the full variable domain reads GAGVSQSPRYKVAKRGQDVALRCDPISGHVSLFWYQQALGQGPEFLTYFQNEAQLDKSGLPSDRFFAERPEGSVSTLKIQRTQQEDSAVYLCASSSLRLAGEGTDTQYFGPGTRLTVL.